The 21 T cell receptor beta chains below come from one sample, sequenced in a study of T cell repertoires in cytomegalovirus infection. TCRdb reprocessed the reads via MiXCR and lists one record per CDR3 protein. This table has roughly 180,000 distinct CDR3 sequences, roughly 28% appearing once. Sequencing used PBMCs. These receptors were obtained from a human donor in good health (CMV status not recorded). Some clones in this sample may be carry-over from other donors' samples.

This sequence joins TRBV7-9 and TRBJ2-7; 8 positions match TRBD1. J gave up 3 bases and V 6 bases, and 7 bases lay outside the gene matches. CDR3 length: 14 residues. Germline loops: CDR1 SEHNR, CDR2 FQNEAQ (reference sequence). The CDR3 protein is CASRLPDRDYEQYF. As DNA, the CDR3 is TGTGCCAGCAGATTACCGGACAGGGACTACGAGCAGTACTTC.

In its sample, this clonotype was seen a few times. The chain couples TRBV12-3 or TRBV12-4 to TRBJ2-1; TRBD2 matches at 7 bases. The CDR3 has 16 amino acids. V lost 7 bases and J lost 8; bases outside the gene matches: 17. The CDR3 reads CASILSYGTMLYEQFF. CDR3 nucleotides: TGTGCCAGCATCCTATCGTACGGGACTATGCTTTATGAGCAGTTCTTC.

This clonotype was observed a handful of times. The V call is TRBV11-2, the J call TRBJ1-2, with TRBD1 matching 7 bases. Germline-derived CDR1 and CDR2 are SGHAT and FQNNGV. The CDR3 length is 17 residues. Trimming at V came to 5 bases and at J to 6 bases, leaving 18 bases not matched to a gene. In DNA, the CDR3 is TGTGCCAGCAGCCTCCTCGGGACAGCTCTCCTAGGTGATGGCTACACCTTC. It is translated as CASSLLGTALLGDGYTF. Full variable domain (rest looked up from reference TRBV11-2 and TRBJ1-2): EAGVAQSPRYKIIEKRQSVAFWCNPISGHATLYWYQQILGQGPKLLIQFQNNGVVDDSQLPKDRFSAERLKGVDSTLKIQPAKLEDSAVYLCASSLLGTALLGDGYTFGSGTRLTVV.

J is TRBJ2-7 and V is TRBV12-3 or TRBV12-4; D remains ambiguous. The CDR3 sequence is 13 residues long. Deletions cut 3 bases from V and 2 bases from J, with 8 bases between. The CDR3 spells CASSLGNPYEQYF. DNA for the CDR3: TGTGCCAGCAGTTTGGGGAACCCCTACGAGCAGTACTTC.

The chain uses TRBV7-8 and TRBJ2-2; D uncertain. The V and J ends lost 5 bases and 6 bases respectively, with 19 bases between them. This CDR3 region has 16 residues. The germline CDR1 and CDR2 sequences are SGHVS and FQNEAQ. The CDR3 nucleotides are TGTGCCAGCAGCCCTCAGCCCCACACAGTTCCCGGGGAGCTGTTTTTT. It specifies CASSPQPHTVPGELFF.

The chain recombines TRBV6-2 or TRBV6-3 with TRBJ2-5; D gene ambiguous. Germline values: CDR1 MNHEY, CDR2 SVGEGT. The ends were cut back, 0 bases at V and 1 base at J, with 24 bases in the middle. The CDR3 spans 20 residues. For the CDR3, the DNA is TGTGCCAGCAGTTACTCGAAGGCGGCCCTTATCCCGGATATCCAAGAGACCCAGTACTTC. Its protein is CASSYSKAALIPDIQETQYF.

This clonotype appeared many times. The CDR3 protein is CASNPNRGRAYNEQFF. CDR3 in DNA: TGTGCCAGCAACCCAAATCGGGGCAGGGCATACAATGAGCAGTTCTTC. The rearrangement joins TRBV6-2 or TRBV6-3 to TRBJ2-1; D is perhaps TRBD1 or TRBD2 (5 bases each). This CDR3 region has 16 residues. V shed 7 bases and J shed 4 bases, with 20 bases lying between them. From germline, CDR1 is MNHEY and CDR2 SVGEGT.

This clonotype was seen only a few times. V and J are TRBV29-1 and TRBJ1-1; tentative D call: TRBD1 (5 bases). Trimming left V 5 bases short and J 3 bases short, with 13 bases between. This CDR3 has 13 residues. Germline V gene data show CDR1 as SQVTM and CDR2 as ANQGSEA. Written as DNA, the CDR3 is TGCAGCGTTCGACAGCACGGGGACACTGAAGCTTTCTTT. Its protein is CSVRQHGDTEAFF.

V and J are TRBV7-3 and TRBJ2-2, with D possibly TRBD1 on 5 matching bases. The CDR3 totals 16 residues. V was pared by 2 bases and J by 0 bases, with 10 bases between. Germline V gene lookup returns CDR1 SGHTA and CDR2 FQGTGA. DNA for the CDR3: TGTGCCAGCAGCTTAGATCACAGGTCGAACACCGGGGAGCTGTTTTTT. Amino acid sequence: CASSLDHRSNTGELFF.

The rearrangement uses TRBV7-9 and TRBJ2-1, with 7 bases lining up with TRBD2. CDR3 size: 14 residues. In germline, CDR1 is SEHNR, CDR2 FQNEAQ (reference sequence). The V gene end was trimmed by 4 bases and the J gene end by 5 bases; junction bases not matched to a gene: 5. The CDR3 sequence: CASSSAGPNNEQFF. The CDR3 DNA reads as TGTGCCAGCAGCTCAGCGGGGCCGAACAATGAGCAGTTCTTC.

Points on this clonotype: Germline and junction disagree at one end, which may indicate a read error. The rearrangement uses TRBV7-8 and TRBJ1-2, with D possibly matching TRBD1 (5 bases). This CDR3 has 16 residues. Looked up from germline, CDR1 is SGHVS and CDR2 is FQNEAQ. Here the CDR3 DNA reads TGTGCCAGCAGCTTGGCGGGGACGGCCGATGGCGGGGCAAAGGGATTC. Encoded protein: CASSLAGTADGGAKGF.

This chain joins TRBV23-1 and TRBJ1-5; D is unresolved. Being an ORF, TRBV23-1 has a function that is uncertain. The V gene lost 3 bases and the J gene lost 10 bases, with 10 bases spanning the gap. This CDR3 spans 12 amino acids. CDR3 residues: CASSQRQDPQHF. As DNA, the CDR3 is TGCGCCAGCAGTCAGAGGCAGGACCCCCAGCATTTT.

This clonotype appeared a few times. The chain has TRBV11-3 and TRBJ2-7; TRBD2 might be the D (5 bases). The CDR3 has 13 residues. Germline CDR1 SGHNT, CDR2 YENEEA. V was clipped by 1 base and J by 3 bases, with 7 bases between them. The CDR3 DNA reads TGTGCCAGCAGCTTAGGAGGGAACTACGAGCAGTACTTC. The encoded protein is CASSLGGNYEQYF.

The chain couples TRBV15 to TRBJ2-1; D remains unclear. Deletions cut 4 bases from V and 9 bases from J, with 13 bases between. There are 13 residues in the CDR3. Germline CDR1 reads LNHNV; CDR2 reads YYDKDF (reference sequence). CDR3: CATSMGGMREQFF. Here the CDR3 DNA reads TGTGCCACCAGCATGGGTGGAATGCGTGAGCAGTTCTTC.

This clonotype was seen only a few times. The CDR3 loop reads CASREGLAGAYEQYF. The CDR3 DNA sequence: TGTGCCAGCAGGGAGGGACTAGCGGGGGCCTACGAGCAGTACTTC. The chain recombines TRBV6-1 with TRBJ2-7; TRBD2 aligns across 14 bases. Germline lookup yields CDR1 MNHNS and CDR2 SASEGT. The CDR3 has 15 amino acids. V gave up 6 bases and J gave up 2 bases; unmatched junction bases: 3.

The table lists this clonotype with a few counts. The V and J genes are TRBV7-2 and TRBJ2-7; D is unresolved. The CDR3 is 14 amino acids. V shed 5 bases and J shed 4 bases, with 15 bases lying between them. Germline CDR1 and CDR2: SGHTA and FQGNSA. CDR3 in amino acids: CASSKSELGYEQYF. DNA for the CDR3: TGTGCCAGCAGCAAGAGTGAGTTGGGGTACGAGCAGTACTTC.

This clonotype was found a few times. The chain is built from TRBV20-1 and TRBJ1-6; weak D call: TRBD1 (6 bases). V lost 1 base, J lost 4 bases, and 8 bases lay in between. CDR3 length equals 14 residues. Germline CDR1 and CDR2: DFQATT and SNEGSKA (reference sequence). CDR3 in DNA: TGCAGTGCTAGAGGGACAGCTTATAATTCACCCCTCCACTTT. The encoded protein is CSARGTAYNSPLHF.

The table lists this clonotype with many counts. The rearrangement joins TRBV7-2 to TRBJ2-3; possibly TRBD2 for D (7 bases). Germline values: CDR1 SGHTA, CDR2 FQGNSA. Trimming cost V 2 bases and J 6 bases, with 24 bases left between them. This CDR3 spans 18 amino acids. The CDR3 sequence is CASSLRRRGGGSRDTQYF. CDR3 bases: TGTGCCAGCAGCTTAAGGAGACGCGGCGGGGGCTCAAGGGATACGCAGTATTTT.

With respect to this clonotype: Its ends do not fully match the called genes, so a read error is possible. The CDR3 spells CASSDSLGAGSLSGANVLTF. The DNA for the CDR3 is TGTGCCAGCAGTGACTCCCTCGGAGCGGGGTCTCTCTCTGGGGCCAACGTCCTGACTTTC. V and J are TRBV6-8 and TRBJ2-6; 7 bases agree with TRBD2. The CDR3 is 20 amino acids. Germline V gene sequence: CDR1 MNHGY, CDR2 SAAAGT.

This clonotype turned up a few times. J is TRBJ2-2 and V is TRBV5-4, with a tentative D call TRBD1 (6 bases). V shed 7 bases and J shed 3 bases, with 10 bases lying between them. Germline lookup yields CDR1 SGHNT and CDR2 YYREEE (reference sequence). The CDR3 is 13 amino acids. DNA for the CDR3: TGTGCCAGCTTCCGACAGGACACCGGGGAGCTGTTTTTT. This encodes CASFRQDTGELFF.

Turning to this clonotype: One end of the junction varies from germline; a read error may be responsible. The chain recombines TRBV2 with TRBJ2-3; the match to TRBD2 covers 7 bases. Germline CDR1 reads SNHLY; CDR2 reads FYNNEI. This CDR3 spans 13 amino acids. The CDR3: CAAGAGPTDTLYF. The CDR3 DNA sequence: TGTGCCGCTGGAGCGGGGCCCACAGATACGCTGTATTTT.